The T cell receptor beta chain described here comes from a study of glioma-infiltrating T cells after dendritic cell vaccination (dated by TCRdb to 2016 to 2017). Regarding the study in general: Of the approximately 15 glioblastoma patients in the cohort, all drawn from Phase I and II dendritic cell vaccination trials, 9 were newly diagnosed and 6 had recurrent disease. The vaccine consisted of monocyte-derived dendritic cells cultured approximately seven days with IL-4 and GM-CSF, then pulsed overnight with autologous tumor lysate. Autologous tumor lysate-pulsed dendritic cell vaccination was administered to the patients between about 2003 and 2013. In glioblastoma patients vaccinated with dendritic cells, deep sequencing of TCR beta CDR3 regions served to measure the amount of tumor-infiltrating lymphocytes and to compare repertoires between tumor and blood. TCR sequencing metrics, including TIL content and tumor-blood repertoire overlap, were correlated with survival after dendritic cell vaccination. Three intradermal dendritic cell vaccine injections were administered to patients at biweekly intervals in the arm below the axilla.

Patients were selected on the basis of adequate residual fresh-frozen tumor tissue and more than two years of available survival data. None of the glioblastoma patients carried an isocitrate dehydrogenase mutation, although molecular status otherwise varied. PBMC were collected before vaccination, two weeks after the third vaccination, and at tumor progression when it occurred. The Qiagen DNeasy Blood extraction Kit was used to extract genomic DNA. Points the paper makes about the study in general: Higher estimated pretreatment TIL content predicted longer time to progression and overall survival after dendritic cell vaccination. The three-group TCR overlap response model was described as speculative and requiring prospective validation. The cohort was small and heterogeneous, and full blood and tumor sets were available for few patients, with initial-recurrent tumor pairs available for even fewer patients. TCR clonality showed no direct relationship with survival, which suggests that a diverse polyclonal response may matter.

Using the immunoSEQ assay, TCRB CDR3 regions were amplified from roughly 1.8 micrograms of genomic DNA, or from all available DNA when less than that was on hand. The multiplex PCR relied on 60 forward primers for TCR V beta segments and 13 reverse primers for J beta segments. To estimate reads per starting template, synthetic control templates were spiked into each sample at limiting dilution. Reads of 87 bp were generated by sequencing on the Illumina HiSeq System. The original pipeline was this. To remove PCR and sequencing errors, closely related sequences were merged with a nearest neighbor algorithm. TCR overlap was defined as the percentage of unique tumor TCR beta sequences that were also present in the same patient's peripheral blood. TCRdb provides this immuneACCESS table in a form limited to in-frame rearrangements. Some clones are lacking; in checked studies, under half of them reflect an unresolved V gene, and why the rest are absent is not known. V and J calls and clone size are given by that table; D and trimming were obtained from the DNA. The sample yields under 130,000 clones; roughly 79% were counted once. The ten biggest clones cover less than 15% of the sample.

On this clone itself: Its antigen is not yet known. No much larger clone exists at a distance of one base, and base qualities are not known.

The material sequenced was blood, taken before dendritic cell vaccination. The clonotype was recovered from a human donor with glioblastoma.

DNA sequence: TGTGCCAGCAGCCCAAGGACAGGAGGACTAGCGGGGACCTTCGGAGATACGCAGTATTTT. Its protein is CASSPRTGGLAGTFGDTQYF. Recombination joined TRBV7-8 with TRBJ2-3; 12 junctional bases match TRBD2. From a lookup of the germline V gene, CDR1 and CDR2 are SGHVS and FQNEAQ. Trimming accounts for 5 bases at V and 5 bases at J, while the number of junction bases matched to no gene is 20. Inclusive of the bounding cysteine and phenylalanine, the CDR3 is 20 residues long. Here the CDR3 DNA is all that survives: 60 bases in frame from base 1.